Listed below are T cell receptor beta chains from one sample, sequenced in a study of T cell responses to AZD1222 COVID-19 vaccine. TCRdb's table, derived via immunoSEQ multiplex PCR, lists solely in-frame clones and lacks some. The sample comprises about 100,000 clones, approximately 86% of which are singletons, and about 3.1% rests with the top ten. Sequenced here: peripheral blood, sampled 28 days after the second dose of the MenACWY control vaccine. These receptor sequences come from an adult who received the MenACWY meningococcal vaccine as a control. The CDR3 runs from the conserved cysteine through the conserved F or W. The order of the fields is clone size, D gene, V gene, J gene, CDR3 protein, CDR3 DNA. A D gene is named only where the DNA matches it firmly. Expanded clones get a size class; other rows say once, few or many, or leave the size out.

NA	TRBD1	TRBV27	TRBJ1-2	CASSLSLNRGNYGYTF	TGTGCCAGCAGCCTATCCCTCAACAGGGGTAACTATGGCTACACCTTC
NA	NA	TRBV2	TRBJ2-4	CASSEGRAKNIQYF	TGTGCCAGCAGTGAAGGGAGAGCCAAAAACATTCAGTACTTC
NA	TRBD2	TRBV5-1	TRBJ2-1	CASSSGLAGYNEQFF	TGCGCCAGCAGCTCAGGACTAGCGGGATACAATGAGCAGTTCTTC
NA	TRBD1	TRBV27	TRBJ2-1	CASSRPGQGYNEQFF	TGTGCCAGCAGTCGACCGGGACAGGGGTACAATGAGCAGTTCTTC
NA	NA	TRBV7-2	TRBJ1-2	CASSSGQLGDYGYTF	TGTGCCAGCAGCTCGGGACAACTTGGGGACTATGGCTACACCTTC
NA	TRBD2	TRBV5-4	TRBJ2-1	CASSKQGLAGGPGDYNEQFF	TGTGCCAGCAGCAAACAGGGACTAGCGGGGGGCCCAGGGGACTACAATGAGCAGTTCTTC
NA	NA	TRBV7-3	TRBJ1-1	CASSYLGGTEAFF	TGTGCCAGCAGCTACTTGGGCGGCACTGAAGCTTTCTTT
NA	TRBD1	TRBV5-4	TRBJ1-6	CASSIPGTGDSPLHF	TGTGCCAGCAGCATTCCCGGGACAGGGGATTCACCCCTCCACTTT
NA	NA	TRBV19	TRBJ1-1	CASSPGDKNTEAFF	TGTGCCAGTAGTCCTGGGGACAAGAACACTGAAGCTTTCTTT
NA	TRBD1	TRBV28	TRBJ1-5	CASSPPGGMWQPQHF	TGTGCCAGCAGTCCCCCAGGGGGCATGTGGCAGCCCCAGCATTTT
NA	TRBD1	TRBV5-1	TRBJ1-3	CASSEGTGVSGNTIYF	TGCGCCAGCAGCGAGGGGACAGGGGTCTCTGGAAACACCATATATTTT
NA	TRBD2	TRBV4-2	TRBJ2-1	CASSQERGGYNEQFF	TGTGCCAGCAGCCAAGAGCGGGGGGGCTACAATGAGCAGTTCTTC
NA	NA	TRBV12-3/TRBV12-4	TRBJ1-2	CASSLGNYGYTF	TGTGCCAGCAGTTTAGGAAATTATGGCTACACCTTC
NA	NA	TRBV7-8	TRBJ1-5	CASSQAPHQPQHF	TGTGCCAGCAGCCAAGCCCCCCATCAGCCCCAGCATTTT
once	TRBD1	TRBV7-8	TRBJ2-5	CASSSGQGETQYF	TGTGCCAGCAGCTCGGGACAGGGGGAGACCCAGTACTTC
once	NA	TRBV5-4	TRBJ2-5	CAEGPFETQYF	TGTGCCGAGGGCCCCTTTGAGACCCAGTACTTC
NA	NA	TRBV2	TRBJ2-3	CASSERGTLTDTQYF	TGTGCCAGCAGTGAACGCGGGACGCTCACAGATACGCAGTATTTT
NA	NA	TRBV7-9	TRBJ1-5	CASSRQGPQHF	TGTGCCAGCAGCCGCCAAGGGCCCCAGCATTTT
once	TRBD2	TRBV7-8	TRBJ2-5	CASSATSGGVEETQYF	TGTGCCAGCAGCGCCACTAGCGGGGGGGTGGAGGAGACCCAGTACTTC
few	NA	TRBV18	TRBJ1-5	CASSPQGGGGNQPQHF	TGTGCCAGCTCACCTCAGGGAGGGGGTGGCAATCAGCCCCAGCATTTT
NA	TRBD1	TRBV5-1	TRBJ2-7	CASSLDRGTSYEQYF	TGCGCCAGCAGCTTGGACAGGGGAACATCCTACGAGCAGTACTTC
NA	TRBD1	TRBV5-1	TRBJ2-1	CASSLQGTDHNEQFF	TGCGCCAGCAGCTTGCAAGGGACAGACCACAATGAGCAGTTCTTC
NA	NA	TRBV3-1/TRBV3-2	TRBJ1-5	CASSQDYPDYSNQPQHF	TGTGCCAGCAGCCAAGATTATCCTGATTATAGCAATCAGCCCCAGCATTTT
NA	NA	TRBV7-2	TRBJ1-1	CASSLGQYTEAFF	TGTGCCAGCAGCTTAGGGCAGTACACTGAAGCTTTCTTT
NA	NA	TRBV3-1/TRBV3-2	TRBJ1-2	CASSQENGFGYTF	TGTGCCAGCAGCCAAGAGAACGGATTTGGCTACACCTTC
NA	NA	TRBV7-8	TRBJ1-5	CASSLVRQIGNQPQHF	TGTGCCAGCAGCTTAGTCCGACAGATTGGAAATCAGCCCCAGCATTTT
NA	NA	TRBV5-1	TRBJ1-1	CASSLQPGNTEAFF	TGCGCCAGCAGCTTGCAACCCGGGAACACTGAAGCTTTCTTT
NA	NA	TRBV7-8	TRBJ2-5	CASSPLRARGGTQYF	TGTGCCAGCAGCCCTCTCCGAGCCAGAGGGGGGACCCAGTACTTC
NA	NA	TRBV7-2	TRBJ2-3	CASSMWGDRTDTQYF	TGTGCCAGCAGCATGTGGGGAGATCGGACAGATACGCAGTATTTT
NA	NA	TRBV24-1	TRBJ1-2	CATSQVANYGYTF	TGTGCCACTTCCCAAGTAGCTAACTATGGCTACACCTTC
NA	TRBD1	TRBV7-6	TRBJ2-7	CASSPGTGSYEQYF	TGTGCCAGCAGCCCCGGGACAGGGTCCTACGAGCAGTACTTC
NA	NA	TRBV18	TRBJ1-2	CASSPQDYYGYTF	TGTGCCAGCTCACCACAGGACTACTATGGCTACACCTTC
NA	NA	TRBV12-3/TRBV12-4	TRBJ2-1	CASSFSSEQFF	TGTGCCAGCAGTTTCTCCTCCGAGCAGTTCTTC
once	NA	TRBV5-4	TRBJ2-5	CASSQSQGIQETQYF	TGTGCCAGCAGCCAATCTCAGGGAATCCAAGAGACCCAGTACTTC
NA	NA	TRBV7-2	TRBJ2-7	CASSLALSYEQYF	TGTGCCAGCAGCTTAGCCCTCTCCTACGAGCAGTACTTC